The 11 T cell receptor beta chains given below trace back to one sample, sequenced in a study of tumor and adjacent non-tumor tissue in lung cancer. TCRbeta libraries were built with three rounds of nested PCR, modified from ARM-PCR. One entry per CDR3 protein, called by TCRdb with MiXCR from the multiplex PCR reads. Seen here are tens of thousands of distinct CDR3 sequences, approximately 79% observed once, and the top ten hold 10% to 15%. The template was RNA from unsorted bulk tissue. The sequenced sample consisted of lung tumor tissue. Source of these receptors: a woman between 45 and 65 years old with non-small cell lung cancer.

About this clonotype itself: An end of the junction differs from the germline gene, which may be a read error. V gene TRBV11-2 combines with J gene TRBJ2-7, with unresolved D. The CDR3 sequence is 15 residues long. In germline, CDR1 is SGHAT, CDR2 FQNNGV. Here the CDR3 DNA reads TGTGCCAGTAGCTTATCTCCGAGTCCCCCCTACGTGCAGTACTTC. This encodes CASSLSPSPPYVQYF.

This clonotype was detected a few times. The junction and the germline gene differ at one end; a read error may be behind it. The rearrangement uses TRBV6-5 and TRBJ2-1, with TRBD2 matching over 7 bases. Germline loops: CDR1 MNHEY, CDR2 SVGAGI. The CDR3 is 17 residues long. CDR3 nucleotides: TGTGCCAGCGGTTACAACCTCGGGGGGAGCTCCTACAATGAGCAGTTCTTC. The encoded protein is CASGYNLGGSSYNEQFF.

About this clonotype itself: The CDR3 end shows no conserved phenylalanine or tryptophan, and so a read error is likely. The chain links TRBV20-1 to TRBJ1-5; D is uncertain. The CDR3 length is 13 residues. Trimming stripped 4 bases from V and 2 bases from J, with 9 bases between. Per the germline V gene, CDR1 is DFQATT and CDR2 is SNEGSKA (reference sequence). This CDR3 reads CSANPGGNQPQHY. DNA for the CDR3: TGCAGTGCTAATCCTGGGGGCAATCAGCCCCAGCATTAT.

Turning to this clonotype: The junction differs from germline at one of its ends, possibly a read error. The chain recombines TRBV6-5 with TRBJ2-3; 8 positions match TRBD2. In germline, CDR1 is MNHEY, CDR2 SVGAGI. CDR3 length: 16 amino acids. CDR3 loop: CSSSYGGVAPQDTQYF. CDR3 DNA: TGTTCCAGCAGTTACGGGGGGGTCGCACCTCAAGATACGCAGTATTTT.

The chain has TRBV4-1 and TRBJ2-1; 9 positions match TRBD2. This CDR3 has 18 residues. Germline V gene lookup returns CDR1 MGHRA and CDR2 YSYEKL. V gave up 0 bases and J gave up 9 bases; unmatched junction bases: 15. For the CDR3, the DNA is TGCGCCAGCAGCCAAGAGAACGAGCGACTAGCGGCAAAGAGTGAGCAGTTCTTC. Protein product: CASSQENERLAAKSEQFF.

J is TRBJ2-7 and V is TRBV29-1; TRBD2 agrees at 7 bases. Per the germline V gene, CDR1 is SQVTM and CDR2 is ANQGSEA. The CDR3 spans 13 residues. The CDR3 here is CTVRGREDHEQYF. CDR3 nucleotides: TGCACCGTAAGGGGACGGGAGGACCACGAGCAGTACTTC.

As concerns this clonotype: At one of its ends the junction is not consistent with the germline gene, which may arise from a read error. The V gene is TRBV5-5, the J gene TRBJ2-1; possibly TRBD1 or TRBD2 for D (5 bases each). CDR1 SGHKS and CDR2 YYEKEE come from the germline V gene (reference sequence). There are 17 residues in the CDR3. CDR3 coding DNA: TGTGCCTGCAGCTTACAGCTGGGACGGGCCGTTATTAATGAGCAATTCTTC. It encodes CACSLQLGRAVINEQFF.

Details on this clonotype: Mismatch with germline at one junction end may stem from a read error. The genes are TRBV20-1 and TRBJ2-1, with D perhaps assigned TRBD1 or TRBD2 (5 bases each). The CDR3 totals 15 residues. CDR1 is DFQATT and CDR2 is SNEGSKA in the germline V gene (reference sequence). This CDR3 reads CSAPPALVLVGEQLF. DNA for the CDR3: TGCAGTGCCCCTCCCGCCCTAGTACTAGTGGGGGAGCAGCTCTTC.

Turning to this clonotype: An end of the junction does not agree with germline; a read error may underlie this. The chain combines TRBV6-2 or TRBV6-3 with TRBJ2-5, with D hard to call. This CDR3 has 17 residues. The germline V gene encodes CDR1 MNHEY and CDR2 SVGEGT. This CDR3 is CVSSFNGDTKYQETQYF. The DNA for the CDR3 is TGTGTCAGCAGCTTTAACGGAGACACCAAGTACCAAGAGACTCAGTACTTC.

In regard to this clonotype: The germline gene is not matched at one end of the junction; a read error may be the cause. The CDR3 DNA is TGTGGCACCAGTGATCCGACGACAGGCCTGACCACAGATACGCAATATTTT. Its translation: CGTSDPTTGLTTDTQYF. The chain joins TRBV24-1 to TRBJ2-3; tentatively, D is TRBD1 (6 bases). The CDR3 sequence is 17 residues long. Germline CDR1 KGHDR, CDR2 SFDVKD.

The chain joins TRBV11-2 to TRBJ2-7, with D tentatively TRBD2 (5 bases). The CDR3 covers 15 residues. CDR1 is SGHAT, CDR2 FQNNGV, per germline. The V end lost 5 bases, the J end lost 4 bases, and 18 bases lay between the germline ends. CDR3 DNA: TGTGCCAGCAGCCCTCGGGCTAGCAGTTCTTACGAGCAGTACTTC. Its protein product is CASSPRASSSYEQYF.